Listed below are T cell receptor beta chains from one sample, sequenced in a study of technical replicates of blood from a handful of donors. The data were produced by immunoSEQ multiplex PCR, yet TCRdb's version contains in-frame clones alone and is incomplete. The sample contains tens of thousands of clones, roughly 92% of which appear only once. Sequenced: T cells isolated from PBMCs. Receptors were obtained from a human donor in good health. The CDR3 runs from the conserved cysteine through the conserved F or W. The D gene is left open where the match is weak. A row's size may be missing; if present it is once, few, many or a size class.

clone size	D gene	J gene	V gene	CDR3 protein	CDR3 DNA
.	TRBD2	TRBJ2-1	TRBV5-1	CASSLGLAGINEQFF	TGCGCCAGCAGCTTAGGACTAGCGGGTATCAATGAGCAGTTCTTC
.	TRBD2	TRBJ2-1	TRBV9	CASSVSGSNEQFF	TGTGCCAGCAGCGTTAGCGGGAGTAATGAGCAGTTCTTC
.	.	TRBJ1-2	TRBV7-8	CASGGGGNYGYTF	TGTGCCAGCGGCGGGGGCGGCAACTATGGCTACACCTTC
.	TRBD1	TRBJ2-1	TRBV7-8	CASSYPLTGQGSNEQFF	TGTGCCAGCAGCTATCCCCTAACGGGACAGGGATCAAATGAGCAGTTCTTC
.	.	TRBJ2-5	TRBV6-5	CASSYSNGETQYF	TGTGCCAGCAGTTACTCGAACGGGGAGACCCAGTACTTC
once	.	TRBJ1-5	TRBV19	CASSHSAGNQPQHF	TGTGCCAGTAGTCATTCGGCAGGGAATCAGCCCCAGCATTTT
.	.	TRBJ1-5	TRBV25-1	CASSESRGRSNQPQHF	TGTGCCAGCAGTGAATCCAGGGGAAGGAGCAATCAGCCCCAGCATTTT
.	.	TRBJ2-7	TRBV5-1	CASSLFYEQYF	TGCGCCAGCAGCCTTTTCTACGAGCAGTACTTC
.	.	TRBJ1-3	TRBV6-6	CASSYLANTIYF	TGTGCCAGCAGTTACCTAGCAAACACCATATATTTT
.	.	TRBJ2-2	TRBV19	CASSGTLNTGELFF	TGTGCCAGCTCCGGGACACTCAACACCGGGGAGCTGTTTTTT
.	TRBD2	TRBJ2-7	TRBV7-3	CASSWGLADEQYF	TGTGCCAGCAGTTGGGGACTAGCGGACGAGCAGTACTTC
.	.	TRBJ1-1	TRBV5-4	CASSFIRGVITNTEAFF	TGTGCCAGCAGCTTCATCCGGGGAGTTATAACGAACACTGAAGCTTTCTTT
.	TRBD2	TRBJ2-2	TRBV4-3	CASSRPGLAGANTGELFF	TGCGCCAGCAGCCGCCCGGGACTAGCGGGAGCGAACACCGGGGAGCTGTTTTTT
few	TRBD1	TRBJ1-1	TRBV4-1	CASSQRDRFTEAFF	TGCGCCAGCAGCCAGAGGGACAGGTTCACGGAAGCTTTCTTT
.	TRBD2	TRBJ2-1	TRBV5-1	CASGGLAGGLSYNEQFF	TGCGCCAGCGGGGGACTAGCGGGAGGTCTTTCCTACAATGAGCAGTTCTTC
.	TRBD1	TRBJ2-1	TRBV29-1	CSAVTGELEQFF	TGCAGCGCCGTGACAGGGGAACTCGAGCAGTTCTTC
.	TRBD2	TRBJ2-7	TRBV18	CASSPRTSGSYEQYF	TGTGCCAGCTCACCAAGGACTAGCGGGAGTTACGAGCAGTACTTC
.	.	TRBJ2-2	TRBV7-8	CASIKRTANTGELFF	TGTGCCAGCATAAAAAGAACAGCGAACACCGGGGAGCTGTTTTTT
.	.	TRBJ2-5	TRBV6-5	CASSSTAWETQYF	TGTGCCAGCAGTTCAACAGCATGGGAGACCCAGTACTTC
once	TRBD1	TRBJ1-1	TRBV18	CASSPLGTVNTEAFF	TGTGCCAGCTCACCCCTAGGGACAGTGAACACTGAAGCTTTCTTT
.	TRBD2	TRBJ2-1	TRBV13	CASSLASGTTISYNEQFF	TGTGCCAGCAGCTTAGCTAGCGGGACTACTATTTCCTACAATGAGCAGTTCTTC
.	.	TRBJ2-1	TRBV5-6	CASTHNRDRQFF	TGTGCCAGCACACACAACCGGGATCGCCAGTTCTTC
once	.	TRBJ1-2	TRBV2	CASSDRRSYGYTF	TGTGCCAGCAGTGATAGACGGAGCTATGGCTACACCTTC
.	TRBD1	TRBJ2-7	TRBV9	CASSAGTEAPEQYF	TGTGCCAGCAGCGCCGGGACAGAGGCCCCCGAGCAGTACTTC
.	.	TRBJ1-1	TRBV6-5	CASSYHVQGNTEAFF	TGTGCCAGCAGTTACCATGTACAGGGGAACACTGAAGCTTTCTTT
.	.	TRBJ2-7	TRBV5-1	CASSLPNAASSYEQYF	TGCGCCAGCAGCTTGCCGAATGCGGCTAGCTCCTACGAGCAGTACTTC
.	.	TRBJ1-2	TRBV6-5	CASKSDRSGYTF	TGTGCCAGCAAAAGTGACAGGTCTGGCTACACCTTC
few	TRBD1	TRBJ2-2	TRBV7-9	CASSFTGGTGELFF	TGTGCCAGCAGCTTCACAGGGGGCACCGGGGAGCTGTTTTTT
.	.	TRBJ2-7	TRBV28	CASSSRDKFYEQYF	TGTGCCAGCAGTTCTCGGGACAAATTCTACGAGCAGTACTTC
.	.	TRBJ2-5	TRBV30	CAWSVRSPRRETQYF	TGTGCCTGGAGTGTAAGGTCCCCTAGGCGGGAGACCCAGTACTTC
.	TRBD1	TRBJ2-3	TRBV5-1	CASSSDRATDTQYF	TGCGCCAGCAGCTCAGACAGGGCCACAGATACGCAGTATTTT
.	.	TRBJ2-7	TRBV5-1	CASSLGQRSSYEQYF	TGCGCCAGCAGCTTGGGACAGCGAAGCTCCTACGAGCAGTACTTC
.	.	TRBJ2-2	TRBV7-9	CASSLGDSGELFF	TGTGCCAGCAGCTTAGGTGACTCCGGGGAGCTGTTTTTT